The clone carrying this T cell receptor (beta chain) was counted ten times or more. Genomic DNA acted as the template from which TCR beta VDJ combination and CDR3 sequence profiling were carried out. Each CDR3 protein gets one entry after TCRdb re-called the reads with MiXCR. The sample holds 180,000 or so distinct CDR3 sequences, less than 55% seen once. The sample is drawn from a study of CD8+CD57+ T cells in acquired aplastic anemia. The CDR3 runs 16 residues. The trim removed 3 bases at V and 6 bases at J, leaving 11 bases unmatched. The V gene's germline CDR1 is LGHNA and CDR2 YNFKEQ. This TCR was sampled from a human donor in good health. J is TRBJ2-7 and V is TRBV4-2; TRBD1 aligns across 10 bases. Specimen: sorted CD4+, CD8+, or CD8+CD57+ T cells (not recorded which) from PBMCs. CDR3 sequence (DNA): TGTGCCAGCAGCCAGAAGGATCGAGGGACAGGGGCCGAGCAGTACTTC. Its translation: CASSQKDRGTGAEQYF.